What follows are 8 T cell receptor beta chains derived from one specimen sequenced in a study of blood T cell repertoires in COVID-19. The method was immunoSEQ multiplex PCR; TCRdb's version includes in-frame clones alone and lacks a portion of them. Here the sample spans around 380,000 clones, roughly four fifths being singletons. What was sequenced was peripheral blood. The receptors come from a human donor with acute or convalescent COVID-19. The donor label of this sample is uncertain.

CDR3 amino acids: CASSVGYWDEQFF. The CDR3, as DNA: TGTGCCAGCAGCGTGGGCTACTGGGATGAGCAGTTCTTC. This chain links TRBV9 with TRBJ2-1, with D unresolved. The CDR3 length is 13 residues. Germline-derived CDR1 and CDR2 are SGDLS and YYNGEE. Trimming took off 2 bases at V and 8 bases at J, with 11 bases between the two ends.

The chain uses TRBV18 and TRBJ1-6; 10 bases align to TRBD1. V lost 4 bases and J lost 8; bases outside the gene matches: 8. The CDR3 totals 16 residues. Germline V gene lookup returns CDR1 KGHSH and CDR2 LQKENI. The CDR3 nucleotides read TGTGCCAGCTCACGCACAATCGGGACAGGGGATTCACCCCTCCACTTT. Residues: CASSRTIGTGDSPLHF.

V is TRBV3-1 (or the pseudogene TRBV3-2) and J is TRBJ2-7; tentative D call: TRBD1 (6 bases). Germline values: CDR1 LGHDT, CDR2 YNNKEL (reference sequence). The CDR3 is made up of 14 amino acids. V was shortened by 3 bases and J by 3 bases, with 12 bases between the two germline ends. CDR3 region: CASSHSTGSYEQYF. DNA of the CDR3: TGTGCCAGCAGCCATTCTACAGGGAGCTACGAGCAGTACTTC.

The genes are TRBV29-1 and TRBJ1-4; 7 nucleotides match TRBD1. The CDR3 loop spans 15 amino acids. The V gene end was trimmed by 0 bases and the J gene end by 9 bases; junction bases not matched to a gene: 10. CDR1 and CDR2 (germline): SQVTM, ANQGSEA. CDR3 residues: CSVEDSHRGRQKLFF. The CDR3 DNA follows: TGCAGCGTTGAAGATTCTCACAGGGGCCGTCAAAAACTGTTTTTT.

The V call is TRBV28, the J call TRBJ1-4; 7 positions match TRBD1. V was clipped by 2 bases and J by 6 bases; unmatched bases: 12. Germline CDR1 is MDHEN and CDR2 is SYDVKM. The CDR3 has 17 residues. Written as DNA, the CDR3 is TGTGCCAGCAGTTTAGCCCTTGGACAGGCCCACGATGAAAAACTGTTTTTT. Its translation is CASSLALGQAHDEKLFF.

This chain joins TRBV11-2 and TRBJ2-5; no firm D call. Germline-derived CDR1 and CDR2 are SGHAT and FQNNGV. The CDR3 runs to 13 residues. Trimming cost V 4 bases and J 1 base, with 7 bases left between them. The CDR3: CASSSGVQETQYF. The CDR3 nucleotides are TGTGCCAGCAGCTCCGGAGTCCAAGAGACCCAGTACTTC.

This clone was observed a single time. An end of the junction differs from the germline gene, which may be a read error. V gene TRBV2 combines with J gene TRBJ2-1; TRBD2 matches 8 bases. Germline lookup yields CDR1 SNHLY and CDR2 FYNNEI. The CDR3 covers 17 residues. Here the CDR3 reads CASSEDWTSSYSNEQFF. CDR3 nucleotides: TGTGCCAGCAGCGAAGACTGGACTAGCTCGTACTCCAATGAGCAGTTCTTC.

This clone has only one observation. The chain recombines TRBV10-3 with TRBJ1-1; D is possibly TRBD1 (5 bases). Germline CDR1 ENHRY, CDR2 SYGVKD. V was cut by 8 bases and J by 4 bases, with 26 bases left in between. The CDR3 extends over 17 amino acids. The CDR3 here is CAIGDQLGVGRGTEAFF. The CDR3 bases are TGTGCCATCGGAGATCAACTAGGGGTTGGGAGGGGCACTGAAGCTTTCTTT.